What follows are 7 T cell receptor beta chains derived from one specimen sequenced in a study of cytomegalovirus exposure and HLA in healthy donors. 60 Vbeta and 13 Jbeta primers were used in PCR. Assay used: immunoSEQ multiplex PCR; TCRdb lists only in-frame clones, some missing. The table includes 150,000 to 200,000 clones, over 70% detected once. Specimen: PBMCs. The receptors originated from a woman aged 45 to 65 in good health and CMV-seropositive.

This chain joins TRBV27 and TRBJ2-3; TRBD2 matches at 10 bases. Germline CDR1 and CDR2: MNHEY and SMNVEV (reference sequence). This CDR3 contains 15 residues. The V gene end was trimmed by 4 bases and the J gene end by 4 bases; junction bases not matched to a gene: 5. As DNA, the CDR3 is TGTGCCAGCAGTTCCCTCGGACTAGCGGCAGATACGCAGTATTTT. This codes for CASSSLGLAADTQYF.

The chain joins TRBV7-9 to TRBJ1-1; 10 positions agree with TRBD1. The trim removed 2 bases at V and 5 bases at J, leaving 2 bases unmatched. The CDR3 has 14 amino acids. Germline CDR1 reads SEHNR; CDR2 reads FQNEAQ (reference sequence). CDR3 DNA sequence: TGTGCCAGCAGCTTAATGGACAGGGGGACTGAAGCTTTCTTT. Translation: CASSLMDRGTEAFF.

The chain couples TRBV6-6 to TRBJ2-7, with 7 bases that match TRBD1. CDR3 length: 14 amino acids. V trimming: 2 bases; J trimming: 1 base; junction bases outside the gene matches: 2. Per the germline V gene, CDR1 is MNHNY and CDR2 is SVGAGI (reference sequence). CDR3 DNA: TGTGCCAGCAGTTACCTGACAGGGTCCTACGAGCAGTACTTC. Translating it yields CASSYLTGSYEQYF.

The gene calls are TRBV29-1 and TRBJ2-2, with 11 bases that match TRBD2. This CDR3 region has 14 residues. Germline loops: CDR1 SQVTM, CDR2 ANQGSEA. The CDR3 sequence is CGVSGGANTGELFF. Written as DNA, the CDR3 is TGCGGAGTTAGCGGGGGGGCGAACACCGGGGAGCTGTTTTTT.

CDR3 loop: CAISPGSISGNTIYF. CDR3 nucleotides: TGTGCCATCAGCCCAGGGTCTATCTCTGGAAACACCATATATTTT. The genes are TRBV10-3 and TRBJ1-3, with D perhaps matching TRBD1 (5 bases). Germline assignment: CDR1 ENHRY and CDR2 SYGVKD. The CDR3 totals 15 residues. The V and J ends lost 6 bases and 0 bases respectively, with 12 bases between them.

As for this clone: Other DNA sequences in this sample translate to the same CDR3. V usage is TRBV5-1 and J usage is TRBJ1-5, with TRBD1 matching 8 bases. The V and J ends lost 0 bases and 4 bases, in that order; junction bases with no gene match: 0. Germline V gene lookup returns CDR1 SGHRS and CDR2 YFSETQ. This CDR3 is 14 amino acids long. For the CDR3, the DNA is TGCGCCAGCAGCTTGGGGACAGGGAATCAGCCCCAGCATTTT. Its translation: CASSLGTGNQPQHF.

The chain is built from TRBV6-5 and TRBJ2-1; TRBD2 aligns across 8 bases. The V gene's germline CDR1 is MNHEY and CDR2 SVGAGI. The V segment lost 0 bases and the J segment 7 bases; nucleotides outside the gene matches: 2. The CDR3 sequence is 14 residues long. The CDR3 reads CASSYSSGGNEQFF. The CDR3 nucleotides are TGTGCCAGCAGTTACTCAAGCGGGGGTAATGAGCAGTTCTTC.